The 28 T cell receptor beta chains in this list originate from one sample, sequenced in a study of blood T cells in healthy people across ages. With a J-beta primer mix and a sample-barcoded 5' primer, a second PCR ran 7 to 11 cycles. TCRdb used MiXCR to reprocess the 5' RACE reads, holding one entry per CDR3 protein. The sample records about 1.5 million distinct CDR3 sequences, approximately 38% being singletons. The material sequenced was blood. The receptors were gathered from a young woman in good health.

The J gene is TRBJ2-1, the V gene TRBV5-1; no clear D gene. This CDR3 is built from 14 residues. V was shortened by 4 bases and J by 5 bases, with 13 bases between the two germline ends. Germline V CDR1 and CDR2: SGHRS, YFSETQ. The CDR3 is CASSPSVDHNEQFF. CDR3 sequence (DNA): TGCGCCAGCAGCCCAAGCGTAGATCACAATGAGCAGTTCTTC.

This clonotype was picked up a small number of times. The chain carries TRBV10-3 and TRBJ1-5; weak D call: TRBD1 (5 bases). The germline V gene has CDR1 ENHRY and CDR2 SYGVKD. The CDR3 is 13 amino acids. Trimming left V 10 bases short and J 1 base short, with 11 bases between. CDR3 sequence (DNA): TGTGCCAGCGGGACGGAGAGCAATCAGCCCCAGCATTTT. This gives the protein CASGTESNQPQHF.

This clonotype was detected only a few times. This clone may be a read error of a much larger clone one base away. The rearrangement joins TRBV10-3 to TRBJ2-5; D remains ambiguous. Trimming left V 2 bases short and J 2 bases short, with 9 bases between. CDR3 length equals 14 residues. Germline CDR1 and CDR2: ENHRY and SYGVKD. The CDR3 bases are TGTGCCATCAGTGAGGCGCAGAGTCAAGAGACCCAGTACTTC. Its protein is CAISEAQSQETQYF.

The chain joins TRBV5-5 to TRBJ2-3, with 7 bases matching TRBD1. Germline V gives CDR1 SGHKS, CDR2 YYEKEE (reference sequence). Trimming at V came to 0 bases and at J to 3 bases, leaving 4 bases not matched to a gene. The CDR3 is 15 amino acids. DNA for the CDR3: TGTGCCAGCAGCTTGGACAGGGGCTGGACAGATACGCAGTATTTT. Translated, it gives CASSLDRGWTDTQYF.

This clonotype has a handful of counts. The chain has TRBV7-3 and TRBJ1-1; D not resolved. The germline CDR1 and CDR2 sequences are SGHTA and FQGTGA. V lost 8 bases and J 3 bases, leaving 16 bases between the germline ends. The CDR3 sequence is 14 residues long. The CDR3 protein is CASSVAPWDTEAFF. The CDR3 DNA follows: TGTGCCAGCTCTGTCGCACCCTGGGACACTGAAGCTTTCTTT. Complete variable domain (other parts from reference TRBV7-3 and TRBJ1-1): GAGVSQTPSNKVTEKGKYVELRCDPISGHTALYWYRQSLGQGPEFLIYFQGTGAADDSGLPNDRFFAVRPEGSVSTLKIQRTERGDSAVYLCASSVAPWDTEAFFGQGTRLTVV.

This clonotype showed up just a few times. V usage is TRBV5-6 and J usage is TRBJ1-2, with TRBD1 matching over 11 bases. This CDR3 is 16 amino acids long. V shed 2 bases and J 8 bases; nucleotides not matched to a gene: 11. The V gene's germline CDR1 is SGHDT and CDR2 YYEEEE. The CDR3 DNA sequence: TGTGCCAGCAGCTTTGGACAGGGGGCGCAACTTATGGGCTACACCTTC. As protein: CASSFGQGAQLMGYTF.

The chain combines TRBV3-1 with TRBJ1-2; D is unresolved. The CDR3 spans 12 residues. Trimming shortened V by 5 bases and J by 7 bases, and 11 bases separated the two germline ends. CDR1 and CDR2 from the germline V gene are LGHDT and YNNKEL (reference sequence). CDR3 sequence (DNA): TGTGCCAGCAGCTGGCGCCAGGTTGGCTACACCTTC. Translating gives CASSWRQVGYTF. Full variable domain (missing parts from reference TRBV3-1 and TRBJ1-2): DTAVSQTPKYLVTQMGNDKSIKCEQNLGHDTMYWYKQDSKKFLKIMFSYNNKELIINETVPNRFSPKSPDKAHLNLHINSLELGDSAVYFCASSWRQVGYTFGSGTRLTVV.

The rearrangement joins TRBV4-2 to TRBJ2-7; 7 bases fit TRBD2. The CDR3 has 15 amino acids. CDR1 is LGHNA, CDR2 YNFKEQ, per germline. The trim removed 1 base at V and 4 bases at J, leaving 7 bases unmatched. The DNA of the CDR3 is TGTGCCAGCAGCCAAGGGTCTTTCGGGGGGTACGAGCAGTACTTC. Encoded protein: CASSQGSFGGYEQYF.

This clonotype showed up just a few times. V usage is TRBV7-9 and J usage is TRBJ2-1, with a possible D match to TRBD2 (7 bases). The CDR3 covers 15 residues. Germline V gene sequence: CDR1 SEHNR, CDR2 FQNEAQ (reference sequence). The V end lost 1 base, the J end lost 2 bases, and 9 bases lay between the germline ends. This CDR3 reads CASSLVGGAYNEQFF. Written as DNA, the CDR3 is TGTGCCAGCAGCTTAGTAGGGGGGGCCTACAATGAGCAGTTCTTC.

The V gene is TRBV20-1, the J gene TRBJ2-5; 11 nucleotides line up with TRBD2. The junction had 13 bases not matched to a gene; V was cut back by 6 bases and J by 4 bases. The CDR3 consists of 16 residues. Germline V lookup: CDR1 DFQATT, CDR2 SNEGSKA (reference sequence). DNA for the CDR3: TGCAGTGCCTATACCGCTAGCGGGGGGTCCTCAGAGACCCAGTACTTC. Translating gives CSAYTASGGSSETQYF.

This clonotype was seen once. The V call is TRBV30, the J call TRBJ2-1, with TRBD2 matching 13 bases. The CDR3 covers 16 residues. V lost 5 bases and J lost 4; bases outside the gene matches: 8. The germline V gene has CDR1 GTSNPN and CDR2 SVGIG (reference sequence). Here the CDR3 reads CAWEILLAGGYNEQFF. The CDR3 DNA follows: TGTGCCTGGGAGATCTTACTAGCGGGAGGGTACAATGAGCAGTTCTTC.

The table lists this clonotype with a few counts. In nucleotides, the CDR3 is TGCAGCGTTCACGGACAGGCTAATGAAAAACTGTTTTTT. Its translation is CSVHGQANEKLFF. V usage is TRBV29-1 and J usage is TRBJ1-4, with 7 bases identical to TRBD1. The V gene's germline CDR1 is SQVTM and CDR2 ANQGSEA. The CDR3 runs to 13 residues. V lost 5 bases, J lost 3 bases, and 3 bases stayed unmatched.

This sequence joins TRBV7-6 and TRBJ2-1; D unresolved. Per the germline V gene, CDR1 is SGHVS and CDR2 is FNYEAQ. The CDR3 is 16 residues long. V gave up 5 bases and J gave up 5 bases, with 19 bases separating them. CDR3 in DNA: TGTGCCAGCAGCCCCTATCAGGACGCTTATGACAATGAGCAGTTCTTC. Protein product: CASSPYQDAYDNEQFF.

Worth noting for this clonotype: A read error is possible here, since a much larger clone lies one base away. The chain is built from TRBV29-1 and TRBJ2-1; D is perhaps TRBD2 (6 bases). Germline loops: CDR1 SQVTM, CDR2 ANQGSEA. The length of the CDR3 is 14 residues. The chain's CDR3 is CSVEDGSSWDERFF. DNA of the CDR3: TGCAGCGTTGAGGACGGGAGTTCGTGGGATGAGCGGTTCTTC.

This CDR3 reads CASSRQAGGFNEQYF. CDR3 DNA sequence: TGCGCCAGCAGCCGCCAAGCGGGAGGGTTTAATGAGCAGTACTTC. The chain has TRBV5-1 and TRBJ2-1; 10 nucleotides align to TRBD2. The J call may be in error: the DNA end matches TRBJ2-7 better. Looked up from germline, CDR1 is SGHRS and CDR2 is YFSETQ. This CDR3 is 15 amino acids long.

This chain joins TRBV6-5 and TRBJ2-7; D is perhaps TRBD2 (6 bases). This CDR3 comprises 15 residues. V lost 5 bases and J lost 2, with 16 bases in between. The germline CDR1 and CDR2 sequences are MNHEY and SVGAGI. The CDR3 nucleotides are TGTGCCAGCAGTGGAGGACCCGGGAGTCCCTACGAGCAGTACTTC. Its translation: CASSGGPGSPYEQYF.

This clonotype has just one count. The V call is TRBV10-3, the J call TRBJ1-4, with D uncertain. This CDR3 comprises 15 residues. CDR1 and CDR2 from the germline V gene are ENHRY and SYGVKD. V lost 1 base and J lost 3, with 9 bases in between. The CDR3 sequence is CAISELGISNEKLFF. CDR3 DNA sequence: TGTGCCATCAGTGAGTTGGGAATATCTAATGAAAAACTGTTTTTT.

J is TRBJ2-1 and V is TRBV10-2; 7 bases agree with TRBD2. Germline values: CDR1 WSHSY, CDR2 SAAADI. The CDR3 consists of 16 residues. V was pared by 6 bases and J by 9 bases, with 17 bases of the junction left unmatched. The CDR3 here is CASRTRSGALNGEQFF. In DNA form, the CDR3 reads TGCGCCAGCAGGACCAGGAGCGGGGCCCTCAATGGTGAGCAGTTCTTC.

This rearrangement joins TRBV9 to TRBJ1-2; TRBD1 matches at 8 bases. This CDR3 is built from 16 residues. J gave up 7 bases and V 4 bases, and 15 bases lay outside the gene matches. Looked up from germline, CDR1 is SGDLS and CDR2 is YYNGEE. DNA for the CDR3: TGTGCCAGCAGCCCCCAAGGACAGGGAGGGGACTGTGGCTACACCTTC. This sequence encodes CASSPQGQGGDCGYTF.

The CDR3 DNA follows: TGTGCCACAGGTCAAGGAGATCCCAATCAGCCCCAGCATTTT. This gives the protein CATGQGDPNQPQHF. V and J are TRBV10-3 and TRBJ1-5; D not resolved. CDR3 length equals 14 residues. Germline assignment: CDR1 ENHRY and CDR2 SYGVKD. Deletions cut 10 bases from V and 3 bases from J, with 16 bases between.

This clonotype showed up just a few times. CDR3 nucleotide sequence: TGTGCCAGCTCACCTTCAGGAGGTCCTGCCCCAGATACGCAGTATTTT. It yields the protein CASSPSGGPAPDTQYF. This rearrangement joins TRBV18 to TRBJ2-3; a possible D gene is TRBD2 (5 bases). Deletions cut 3 bases from V and 4 bases from J, with 17 bases between. The CDR3 totals 16 residues. CDR1 and CDR2 (germline): KGHSH, LQKENI.

This chain joins TRBV7-2 and TRBJ2-5, with a possible D match to TRBD2 (6 bases). The CDR3 contains 14 residues. V was clipped by 1 base and J by 6 bases, with 12 bases between them. Germline loops: CDR1 SGHTA, CDR2 FQGNSA. This CDR3 reads CASSLGLDSKTQYF. DNA for the CDR3: TGTGCCAGCAGCTTAGGACTAGATTCGAAGACCCAGTACTTC. The full variable domain, with the rest looked up from reference TRBV7-2 and TRBJ2-5, is GAGVSQSPSNKVTEKGKDVELRCDPISGHTALYWYRQSLGQGLEFLIYFQGNSAPDKSGLPSDRFSAERTGGSVSTLTIQRTQQEDSAVYLCASSLGLDSKTQYFGPGTRLLVL.

The V and J genes are TRBV29-1 and TRBJ2-5, with 10 bases fitting TRBD1. The junction had 13 bases not matched to a gene; V was cut back by 4 bases and J by 11 bases. Germline lookup yields CDR1 SQVTM and CDR2 ANQGSEA. CDR3 length: 14 amino acids. CDR3 protein: CSVGRKDRGDEQYF. CDR3 DNA: TGCAGCGTTGGTAGGAAGGACAGGGGGGATGAGCAGTACTTC.

This clonotype has just a few counts. The chain employs TRBV20-1 and TRBJ2-1; 9 bases agree with TRBD2. After removal of 3 bases from V and 6 bases from J, the junction contained 15 bases not matched to a gene. Per the germline V gene, CDR1 is DFQATT and CDR2 is SNEGSKA (reference sequence). This CDR3 region has 17 residues. The CDR3 region is CSASNLASGAQANEQFF. The CDR3 bases are TGCAGTGCTAGTAATCTAGCTAGCGGGGCCCAGGCCAATGAGCAGTTCTTC.

The V and J genes are TRBV15 and TRBJ2-2, with 7 bases fitting TRBD2. This CDR3 region has 15 residues. After removal of 8 bases from V and 5 bases from J, the junction contained 11 bases not matched to a gene. Per the germline V gene, CDR1 is LNHNV and CDR2 is YYDKDF (reference sequence). The CDR3 DNA is TGTGCCACCGGCGGTATCAGGACTAGAACCGGGGAGCTGTTTTTT. As protein: CATGGIRTRTGELFF. Drawing the rest from reference TRBV15 and TRBJ2-2, the complete variable domain is DAMVIQNPRYQVTQFGKPVTLSCSQTLNHNVMYWYQQKSSQAPKLLFHYYDKDFNNEADTPDNFQSRRPNTSFCFLDIRSPGLGDTAMYLCATGGIRTRTGELFFGEGSRLTVL.

The chain has TRBV7-4 and TRBJ1-1; TRBD1 is a possible D gene (6 bases). Germline-derived CDR1 and CDR2 are SGHVT and SQSDAQ. Trimming left V 4 bases short and J 5 bases short, with 17 bases between. This CDR3 spans 15 amino acids. The CDR3 loop is CASSSGPGVRTEAFF. CDR3 bases: TGTGCCAGCAGCTCCGGACCAGGGGTAAGAACTGAAGCTTTCTTT.

The rearrangement joins TRBV12-3 or TRBV12-4 to TRBJ2-3; 7 nucleotides agree with TRBD1. Trimming removed 8 bases from V and 1 base from J; junction bases left unmatched: 24. The CDR3 is 20 residues long. CDR3 protein: CASVPVAVPLPGQRTDTQYF. Here the CDR3 DNA reads TGTGCCAGCGTCCCGGTCGCTGTTCCCTTACCGGGACAGCGCACAGATACGCAGTATTTT.

The chain joins TRBV7-6 to TRBJ2-1; maybe TRBD1 (5 bases). Germline V gives CDR1 SGHVS, CDR2 FNYEAQ. CDR3 size: 13 residues. Trimming pared 6 bases from V and 14 bases from J, leaving 20 bases between. The CDR3 region is CASRIRPPTEEFF. DNA of the CDR3: TGTGCCAGCAGGATTCGACCGCCGACAGAGGAGTTCTTC.